This TCR beta chain was sequenced for a study of beta chain features in type 1 diabetes. Every isolated RNA sample was fully reverse transcribed, so sequencing captured expressed TCRB transcripts. Assay used: immunoSEQ multiplex PCR; TCRdb lists only in-frame clones, some missing. The table lists 150,000 to 200,000 clones, approximately 62% of them singletons. About 110 mL of blood, on average, came from one heparinised draw per donor. Central memory, naive, regulatory and stem cell-like memory CD4+ cells were sorted by CD45RO/CCR7/CD25/CD127/CD95/CD27. Purities over 98% were achieved in all sorted populations. Study observations and caveats: Within each of all four CD4+ subsets, Type 1 diabetes patients had TCRB CDR3s that were moderately but significantly shorter.

On this clone: Its antigen is still unknown. This CDR3 is also generated by other DNA sequences in the sample.

Sequencing was done on a sample of naive CD4+ T cells from blood. This receptor was taken from a man aged 25-45 years with type 1 diabetes.

The CDR3 DNA reads as TGTGCCATCAGTGAGTCGACAGGGCAAGAGACCCAGTACTTC. Protein: CAISESTGQETQYF. The chain employs TRBV10-3 and TRBJ2-5; 7 bases are shared with TRBD1. Germline assignment: CDR1 ENHRY and CDR2 SYGVKD. The J segment lost 2 bases and the V segment lost 0 bases, leaving 0 bases of the junction unmatched. The CDR3 loop spans 14 amino acids.